These 14 T cell receptor beta chains originate from one sample sequenced in a study of shared clonotypes between healthy human individuals. This table comes from immunoSEQ multiplex PCR, and its TCRdb copy is limited to in-frame clones, with some not included. In the table there are 600,000 to 750,000 clones, 55% to 75% of which are singletons. Sequencing input: memory CD4+ T cells sorted from blood. Subset in this sample: CD45RA-negative fraction. All receptors come from a woman between 25 and 40 years old in good health.

V gene TRBV9 combines with J gene TRBJ2-3; 11 nucleotides agree with TRBD1. The CDR3 is 15 amino acids. Germline V gives CDR1 SGDLS, CDR2 YYNGEE. The V and J ends lost 3 bases and 10 bases, in that order; junction bases with no gene match: 10. CDR3: CASSALGQGAIAQYF. CDR3 nucleotides: TGTGCCAGCAGCGCTCTCGGACAGGGGGCGATAGCGCAGTATTTT.

The chain links TRBV4-1 to TRBJ2-7, with 10 bases fitting TRBD2. The CDR3 has 14 amino acids. Germline trimming cut 2 bases from V and 5 bases from J; bases unmatched to any gene: 3. The germline V gene has CDR1 MGHRA and CDR2 YSYEKL. In DNA form, the CDR3 reads TGCGCCAGCAGCCAACGACTAGCGGGCGACGAGCAGTACTTC. Encoded protein: CASSQRLAGDEQYF.

This clone came up many times. The CDR3 bases are TGTGCCAGCAGCCAAGGGGTTCCGACCCAGTACTTC. It translates to CASSQGVPTQYF. The gene calls are TRBV11-3 and TRBJ2-5, with D maybe TRBD1 (5 bases). The CDR3 extends over 12 amino acids. V dropped 5 bases and J dropped 7 bases, with 11 bases sitting between them. CDR1 and CDR2 from the germline V gene are SGHNT and YENEEA.

The chain has TRBV4-1 and TRBJ2-3, with D hard to call. In germline, CDR1 is MGHRA, CDR2 YSYEKL. Trimming removed 1 base from V and 0 bases from J, with 11 bases in between. This CDR3 has 16 residues. The CDR3: CASSQVSGSSTDTQYF. The CDR3, as DNA: TGCGCCAGCAGCCAAGTTTCGGGTTCTAGCACAGATACGCAGTATTTT.

Details on this clone: A read error is likely here: a far larger clone is one base away. The chain links TRBV2 to TRBJ2-7; D gene ambiguous. V dropped 7 bases and J dropped 3 bases, with 7 bases sitting between them. This CDR3 is 11 amino acids long. CDR1 is SNHLY and CDR2 is FYNNEI in the germline V gene. This CDR3 is CASISNYEQYF. CDR3 sequence (DNA): TGTGCCAGCATTTCTAACTACGAGCAGTACTTC. The full variable domain, in which reference TRBV2 and TRBJ2-7 provide the parts outside the CDR3, is EPEVTQTPSHQVTQMGQEVILRCVPISNHLYFYWYRQILGQKVEFLVSFYNNEISEKSEIFDDQFSVERPDGSNFTLKIRSTKLEDSAMYFCASISNYEQYFGPGTRLTVT.

This rearrangement joins TRBV14 to TRBJ2-1; 7 nucleotides agree with TRBD1. Unmatched junction bases numbered 9, after V lost 1 base and J lost 6 bases. The CDR3 contains 16 residues. Germline CDR1 and CDR2: SGHDN and FVKESK. The CDR3 nucleotides read TGTGCCAGCAGCCAAGTGAGGGTGGGACAGTCCAATGAGCAGTTCTTC. This codes for CASSQVRVGQSNEQFF.

This clone appeared a few times. The sample contains more than one DNA sequence encoding this CDR3. CDR3 DNA: TGTGCCAGCAGCTTATCTTCTGTCTACAATGAGCAGTTCTTC. It encodes CASSLSSVYNEQFF. This chain connects TRBV7-2 to TRBJ2-1; D is unresolved. Looked up from germline, CDR1 is SGHTA and CDR2 is FQGNSA. The CDR3 length is 14 residues. V lost 2 bases to trimming and J lost 3 bases, with 8 bases between them.

V gene TRBV6-5 combines with J gene TRBJ2-4, with 9 bases identical to TRBD1. V gave up 2 bases and J gave up 7 bases; unmatched junction bases: 6. There are 15 residues in the CDR3. Germline V gene sequence: CDR1 MNHEY, CDR2 SVGAGI. CDR3 nucleotide sequence: TGTGCCAGCAGTTACCAGACAGGGGGAATTAACATTCAGTACTTC. It encodes CASSYQTGGINIQYF.

This clone was found a few times. The chain has TRBV2 and TRBJ2-7; D is perhaps TRBD1 (6 bases). CDR1 SNHLY and CDR2 FYNNEI come from the germline V gene. The CDR3 length is 14 residues. Trimming removed 7 bases at V and 2 bases at J, with 15 bases between. CDR3 amino acids: CASTVQGRPYEQYF. The CDR3 bases are TGTGCCAGCACCGTACAGGGACGTCCCTACGAGCAGTACTTC.

This chain uses TRBV27 with TRBJ2-2; maybe TRBD2 (5 bases). The CDR3 spans 16 residues. V was pared by 1 base and J by 0 bases, with 9 bases between. Germline assignment: CDR1 MNHEY and CDR2 SMNVEV (reference sequence). The CDR3 region has the DNA TGTGCCAGCAGTTTATTGGGGAGCGCGAACACCGGGGAGCTGTTTTTT. This codes for CASSLLGSANTGELFF.

The sample holds one count of this clone. J is TRBJ1-4 and V is TRBV7-2; D gene ambiguous. The CDR3 contains 16 residues. The V gene's germline CDR1 is SGHTA and CDR2 FQGNSA. The ends were cut back, 3 bases at V and 4 bases at J, with 15 bases in the middle. CDR3 sequence (DNA): TGTGCCAGCAGCTTGGTCAGATCCTATGGTAATGAAAAACTGTTTTTT. Amino acids: CASSLVRSYGNEKLFF.

The V call is TRBV13, the J call TRBJ2-1; TRBD1 matches 9 bases. The trim removed 5 bases at V and 12 bases at J, leaving 14 bases unmatched. The CDR3 is 15 amino acids. The germline CDR1 and CDR2 sequences are PRHDT and FYEKMQ (reference sequence). The CDR3 region is CASSPRDRVYFGQFF. The CDR3 nucleotides are TGTGCCAGCAGCCCCCGGGACAGGGTATACTTTGGGCAGTTCTTC.

V usage is TRBV7-2 and J usage is TRBJ2-5; the D gene is possibly TRBD2 (5 bases). Deletions cut 5 bases from V and 5 bases from J, with 24 bases between. The CDR3 spans 17 residues. Germline values: CDR1 SGHTA, CDR2 FQGNSA. CDR3 region: CASSRSAQRTLGETQYF. The CDR3, as DNA: TGTGCCAGCAGCCGCAGCGCGCAGAGGACTCTCGGGGAGACCCAGTACTTC.

This clone turned up a few times. This chain uses TRBV28 with TRBJ2-7, with TRBD2 matching 11 bases. Germline V gene data show CDR1 as MDHEN and CDR2 as SYDVKM. The ends lost 6 bases at V and 4 bases at J; junction bases unmatched: 5. There are 14 residues in the CDR3. The CDR3 DNA reads TGTGCCAGCAGCGTGGGACTAGCGGCTTACGAGCAGTACTTC. Protein sequence: CASSVGLAAYEQYF.